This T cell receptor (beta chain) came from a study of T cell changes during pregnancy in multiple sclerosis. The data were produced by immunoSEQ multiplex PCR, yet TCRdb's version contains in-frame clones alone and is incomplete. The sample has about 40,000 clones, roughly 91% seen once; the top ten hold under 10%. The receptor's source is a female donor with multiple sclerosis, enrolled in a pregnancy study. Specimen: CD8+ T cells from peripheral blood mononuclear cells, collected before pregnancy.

CDR3 DNA: TGTGCCAGCAGCGCTTCGGGGGGCCCCGTCTATTATGGCTACACCTTC. Its translation: CASSASGGPVYYGYTF. The chain employs TRBV9 and TRBJ1-2; perhaps TRBD1 as D (6 bases). The V end was cut by 3 bases, the J end by 5 bases, with 20 bases between. Germline V gives CDR1 SGDLS, CDR2 YYNGEE. This CDR3 is built from 16 residues.